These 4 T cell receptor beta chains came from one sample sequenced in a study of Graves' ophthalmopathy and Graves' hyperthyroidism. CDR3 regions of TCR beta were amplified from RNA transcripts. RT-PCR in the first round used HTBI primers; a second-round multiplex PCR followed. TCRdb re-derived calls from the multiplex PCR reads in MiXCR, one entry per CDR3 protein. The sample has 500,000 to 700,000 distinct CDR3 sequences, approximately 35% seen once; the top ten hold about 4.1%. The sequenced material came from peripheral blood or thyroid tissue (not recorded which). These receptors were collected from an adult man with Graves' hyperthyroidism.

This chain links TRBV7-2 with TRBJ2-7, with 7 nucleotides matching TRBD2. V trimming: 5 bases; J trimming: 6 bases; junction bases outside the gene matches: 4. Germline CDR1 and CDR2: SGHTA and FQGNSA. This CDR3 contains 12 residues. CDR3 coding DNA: TGTGCCAGCAGCCCGCGGACTAGCGAGCAGTACTTC. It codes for CASSPRTSEQYF.

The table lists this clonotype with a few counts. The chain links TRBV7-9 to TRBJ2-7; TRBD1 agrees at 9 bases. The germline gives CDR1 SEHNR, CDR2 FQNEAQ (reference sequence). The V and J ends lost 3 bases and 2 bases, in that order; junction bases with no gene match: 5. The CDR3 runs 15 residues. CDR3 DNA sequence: TGTGCCAGCAGCTTCCGGGACAGGGTCACCTACGAGCAGTACTTC. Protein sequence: CASSFRDRVTYEQYF.

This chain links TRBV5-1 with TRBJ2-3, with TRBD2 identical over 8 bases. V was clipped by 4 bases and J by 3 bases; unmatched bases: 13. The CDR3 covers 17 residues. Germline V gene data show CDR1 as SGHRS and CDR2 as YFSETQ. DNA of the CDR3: TGCGCCAGCAGCGCCAGGACTAGCTCTTTCGGTACAGATACGCAGTATTTT. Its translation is CASSARTSSFGTDTQYF. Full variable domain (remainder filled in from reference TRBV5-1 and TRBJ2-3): KAGVTQTPRYLIKTRGQQVTLSCSPISGHRSVSWYQQTPGQGLQFLFEYFSETQRNKGNFPGRFSGRQFSNSRSEMNVSTLELGDSALYLCASSARTSSFGTDTQYFGPGTRLTVL.

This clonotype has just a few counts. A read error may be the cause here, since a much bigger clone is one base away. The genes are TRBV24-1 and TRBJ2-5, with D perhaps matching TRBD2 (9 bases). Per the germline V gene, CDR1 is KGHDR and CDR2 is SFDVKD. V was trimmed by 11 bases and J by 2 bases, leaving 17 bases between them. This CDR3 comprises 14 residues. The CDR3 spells CASGRDRRQETQYF. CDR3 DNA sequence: TGTGCCAGCGGGAGGGACAGGCGACAAGAGACCCAGTACTTC.